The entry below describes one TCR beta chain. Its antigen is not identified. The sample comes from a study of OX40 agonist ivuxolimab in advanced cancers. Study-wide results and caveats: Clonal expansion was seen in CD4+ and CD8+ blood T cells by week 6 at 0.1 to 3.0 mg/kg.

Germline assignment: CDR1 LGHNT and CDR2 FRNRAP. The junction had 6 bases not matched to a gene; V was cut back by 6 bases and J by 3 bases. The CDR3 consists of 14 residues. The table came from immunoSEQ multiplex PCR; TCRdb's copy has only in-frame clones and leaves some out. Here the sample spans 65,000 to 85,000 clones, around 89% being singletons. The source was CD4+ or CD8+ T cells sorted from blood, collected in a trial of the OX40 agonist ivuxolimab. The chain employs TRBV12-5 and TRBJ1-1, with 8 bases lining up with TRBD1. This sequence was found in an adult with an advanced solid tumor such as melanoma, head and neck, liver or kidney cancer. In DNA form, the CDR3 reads TGTGCTAGTGGATCCGGACAGGGCGACACTGAAGCTTTCTTT. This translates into CASGSGQGDTEAFF.